These 23 T cell receptor beta chains originate from one sample sequenced in a study of blood T cell repertoires in COVID-19. Libraries were prepared by immunoSEQ multiplex PCR; TCRdb keeps only in-frame clonotypes and omits some of them. The sample carries 75,000 to 90,000 clones, around 88% recorded once. Sequencing was carried out using peripheral blood. The receptors were gathered from a man aged 50 to 59 with active COVID-19.

The rearrangement uses TRBV7-2 and TRBJ1-2; tentatively, D is TRBD1 (5 bases). V lost 4 bases, J lost 1 base, and 16 bases lay in between. The CDR3 is 16 amino acids. CDR1 is SGHTA, CDR2 FQGNSA, per germline. CDR3 coding DNA: TGTGCCAGCAGCTCCGCCGGGGGGGGTTATAACTATGGCTACACCTTC. Its translation: CASSSAGGGYNYGYTF. Together with reference TRBV7-2 and TRBJ1-2, the CDR3 gives the full variable domain: GAGVSQSPSNKVTEKGKDVELRCDPISGHTALYWYRQSLGQGLEFLIYFQGNSAPDKSGLPSDRFSAERTGGSVSTLTIQRTQQEDSAVYLCASSSAGGGYNYGYTFGSGTRLTVV.

The table lists this clone with a count of one. The genes are TRBV4-3 and TRBJ1-2; 11 positions agree with TRBD1. V lost 1 base, J lost 6 bases, and 4 bases stayed unmatched. The CDR3 contains 15 residues. CDR1 LGHNA and CDR2 YSLEER come from the germline V gene. The CDR3 DNA reads as TGCGCCAGCAGCCAAGCCCGGACAGGGGGCGATGGCTACACCTTC. Its protein product is CASSQARTGGDGYTF.

The rearrangement joins TRBV28 to TRBJ1-5; 9 bases are a match to TRBD1. J lost 4 bases, V lost 3 bases, and 10 bases had no gene match. The CDR3 contains 17 residues. Germline V gene data show CDR1 as MDHEN and CDR2 as SYDVKM. The DNA of the CDR3 is TGTGCCAGCAGTTTTAGACAGGGGGATTCTCTAAATCAGCCCCAGCATTTT. Translation gives CASSFRQGDSLNQPQHF. The full variable domain, its missing parts supplied by reference TRBV28 and TRBJ1-5, is DVKVTQSSRYLVKRTGEKVFLECVQDMDHENMFWYRQDPGLGLRLIYFSYDVKMKEKGDIPEGYSVSREKKERFSLILESASTNQTSMYLCASSFRQGDSLNQPQHFGDGTRLSIL.

This clone is a singleton in its sample. The V and J genes are TRBV6-5 and TRBJ1-2, with 8 bases that match TRBD1. J lost 8 bases, V lost 6 bases, and 8 bases had no gene match. Germline assignment: CDR1 MNHEY and CDR2 SVGAGI. This CDR3 has 13 residues. The CDR3 spells CASRLAHRGGYTF. As DNA, the CDR3 is TGTGCCAGCAGACTCGCCCACAGGGGGGGCTACACCTTC.

The genes are TRBV4-2 and TRBJ2-5; 8 bases align to TRBD2. CDR1 is LGHNA, CDR2 YNFKEQ, per germline. V shed 0 bases and J 5 bases; nucleotides not matched to a gene: 5. This CDR3 comprises 15 residues. CDR3 protein: CASSQDNGRGETQYF. The CDR3 nucleotides read TGTGCCAGCAGCCAAGATAACGGGAGGGGGGAGACCCAGTACTTC.

The chain couples TRBV28 to TRBJ1-3, with TRBD1 identical over 9 bases. Trimming at V came to 10 bases and at J to 2 bases, leaving 9 bases not matched to a gene. This CDR3 spans 15 amino acids. The germline gives CDR1 MDHEN, CDR2 SYDVKM. The DNA for the CDR3 is TGTGCCATAGGGACAGGGTCGTCGACTGGAAACACCATATATTTT. This codes for CAIGTGSSTGNTIYF.

This clone has just a few counts. The chain is built from TRBV5-4 and TRBJ1-5; D might be TRBD1 (6 bases). Trimming removed 0 bases at V and 7 bases at J, with 8 bases between. Germline CDR1 and CDR2: SGHNT and YYREEE (reference sequence). The CDR3 has 13 amino acids. For the CDR3, the DNA is TGTGCCAGCAGCTTGGACAGGGCCCAGCCCCAGCATTTT. Its protein is CASSLDRAQPQHF.

CDR3 nucleotide sequence: TGTGCCAGCAGCAGAGACAGGGTCCAAGAGACCCAGTACTTC. As protein: CASSRDRVQETQYF. The V and J genes are TRBV5-5 and TRBJ2-5; 7 bases match TRBD1. The germline V gene encodes CDR1 SGHKS and CDR2 YYEKEE (reference sequence). The CDR3 covers 14 residues. V shed 4 bases, J shed 1 base, and the junction held 4 bases outside the gene matches.

The rearrangement uses TRBV6-4 and TRBJ1-2; unclear D gene. This CDR3 has 14 residues. In germline, CDR1 is MRHNA, CDR2 SNTAGT. Between the trimmed V and J ends, which lost 4 bases and 2 bases, there was a span of 11 bases. The CDR3 DNA is TGTGCCAGCAGTGGGCAGCCCGGGAACTATGGCTACACCTTC. This codes for CASSGQPGNYGYTF.

This rearrangement joins TRBV28 to TRBJ1-4; 7 nucleotides line up with TRBD1. The germline V gene has CDR1 MDHEN and CDR2 SYDVKM. V gave up 6 bases and J gave up 7 bases; unmatched junction bases: 8. This CDR3 is 14 amino acids long. CDR3 sequence (DNA): TGTGCCAGCAGCCAAGACAGGGCTGGTGAAAAACTGTTTTTT. It translates to CASSQDRAGEKLFF.

The V call is TRBV24-1, the J call TRBJ1-4; D unclear. In germline, CDR1 is KGHDR, CDR2 SFDVKD. V gave up 10 bases and J gave up 2 bases, with 10 bases separating them. The CDR3 contains 13 residues. The DNA of the CDR3 is TGTGCCACGTCAGGTTCGACTAATGAAAAACTGTTTTTT. This encodes CATSGSTNEKLFF.

The gene calls are TRBV27 and TRBJ1-1; 8 bases align to TRBD1. Looked up from germline, CDR1 is MNHEY and CDR2 is SMNVEV (reference sequence). The CDR3 is 16 amino acids. V shed 2 bases, J shed 0 bases, and the junction held 5 bases outside the gene matches. In DNA, the CDR3 is TGTGCCAGCAGTTTACAGGGGGCGGTTATGAACACTGAAGCTTTCTTT. Its protein is CASSLQGAVMNTEAFF.

This clone was picked up one time. CDR3 residues: CASSSQGRTEAFF. DNA of the CDR3: TGCGCCAGCAGCTCACAGGGTCGCACTGAAGCTTTCTTT. The chain links TRBV5-1 to TRBJ1-1, with D possibly being TRBD1 (6 bases). V lost 3 bases, J lost 4 bases, and 10 bases lay in between. The CDR3 contains 13 residues. From germline, CDR1 is SGHRS and CDR2 YFSETQ.

The genes are TRBV15 and TRBJ1-6; perhaps TRBD1 as D (6 bases). V lost 7 bases, J lost 10 bases, and 14 bases lay in between. This CDR3 is 13 amino acids long. The germline V gene encodes CDR1 LNHNV and CDR2 YYDKDF (reference sequence). Here the CDR3 reads CATTPGQPSPLHF. The CDR3 DNA sequence: TGTGCCACCACTCCGGGACAACCGTCACCCCTCCACTTT.

J is TRBJ2-7 and V is TRBV4-1; 7 bases align to TRBD2. Germline trimming cut 2 bases from V and 3 bases from J; bases unmatched to any gene: 7. The CDR3 runs to 15 residues. The germline V gene has CDR1 MGHRA and CDR2 YSYEKL. The chain's CDR3 is CASSQSTSFFYEQYF. The CDR3 DNA is TGCGCCAGCAGCCAATCGACTAGCTTCTTCTACGAGCAGTACTTC.

As regards this clone: Other DNA sequences within the sample encode an identical CDR3. The chain has TRBV19 and TRBJ2-7; D is possibly TRBD1 (6 bases). The CDR3 covers 14 residues. Trimming cost V 1 base and J 2 bases, with 9 bases left between them. Germline loops: CDR1 LNHDA, CDR2 SQIVND (reference sequence). The CDR3 nucleotides read TGTGCCAGTAGTATAGGCACAGGGACCTACGAGCAGTACTTC. Its translation: CASSIGTGTYEQYF.

This chain connects TRBV19 to TRBJ1-4, with D maybe TRBD1 (5 bases). V shed 7 bases and J shed 5 bases, with 14 bases lying between them. Looked up from germline, CDR1 is LNHDA and CDR2 is SQIVND (reference sequence). CDR3 length equals 14 residues. In DNA form, the CDR3 reads TGTGCCAGTACCCAATGGGGCAGCAATGAAAAACTGTTTTTT. Translation: CASTQWGSNEKLFF.

The rearrangement uses TRBV12-3 or TRBV12-4 and TRBJ2-2; D is uncertain. The CDR3 length is 11 residues. V was trimmed by 8 bases and J by 7 bases, leaving 8 bases between them. The CDR3 nucleotides read TGTGCCAGCGAGAGTGGCGGGGAGCTGTTTTTT. Protein: CASESGGELFF.

In its sample, this clone was seen a few times. The CDR3 loop reads CASSQLTGFYGYTF. The CDR3 nucleotides read TGCGCCAGCAGCCAATTGACAGGGTTCTATGGCTACACCTTC. The chain combines TRBV4-1 with TRBJ1-2; 7 bases match TRBD1. With V trimmed by 2 bases and J by 4 bases, 4 bases remained unmatched. The length of the CDR3 is 14 residues. Per the germline V gene, CDR1 is MGHRA and CDR2 is YSYEKL.

This clone was seen once. V usage is TRBV6-5 and J usage is TRBJ1-1; D gene unclear. The CDR3 spans 14 residues. The V gene lost 8 bases and the J gene lost 3 bases, with 16 bases spanning the gap. CDR1 and CDR2 from the germline V gene are MNHEY and SVGAGI. The CDR3 loop reads CASLVDQEDTEAFF. The CDR3 DNA is TGTGCCAGCTTGGTAGACCAAGAGGACACTGAAGCTTTCTTT.

This chain joins TRBV15 and TRBJ2-3; 8 nucleotides match TRBD1. Trimming at V came to 1 base and at J to 0 bases, leaving 6 bases not matched to a gene. This CDR3 is 17 amino acids long. From germline, CDR1 is LNHNV and CDR2 YYDKDF (reference sequence). The CDR3 coding sequence is TGTGCCACCAGCAGAGGGTCGGGACAGGTTAGCACAGATACGCAGTATTTT. This codes for CATSRGSGQVSTDTQYF.

The chain recombines TRBV24-1 with TRBJ2-5, with 8 positions matching TRBD1. CDR1 and CDR2 from the germline V gene are KGHDR and SFDVKD. J lost 4 bases, V lost 6 bases, and 6 bases had no gene match. The CDR3 covers 14 residues. CDR3 in DNA: TGTGCCACCAGTACACGGACAGGGACAGAGACCCAGTACTTC. This encodes CATSTRTGTETQYF.

The J gene is TRBJ2-7, the V gene TRBV4-1; D might be TRBD2 (6 bases). The CDR3 has 16 amino acids. Trimming removed 3 bases at V and 3 bases at J, with 18 bases between. Germline V gives CDR1 MGHRA, CDR2 YSYEKL. The CDR3 DNA reads as TGCGCCAGCAGCCAGGCCACACTAGCCGCCCACTACGAGCAGTACTTC. Translating gives CASSQATLAAHYEQYF.